This TCR beta chain was documented in a study of PD-1 blockade in classical Hodgkin lymphoma. Study-wide context: Administration of nivolumab to patients was at 3 mg/kg intravenously every 2 weeks.

V was pared by 2 bases and J by 2 bases, with 20 bases between. This CDR3 has 18 residues. Germline V gene data show CDR1 as SEHNR and CDR2 as FQNEAQ (reference sequence). Some clones are missing from TCRdb's copy, which holds only in-frame ones; the method was immunoSEQ multiplex PCR. This sample has fewer than 30,000 clones, with about 81% found just once. Sample time point: cycle 4 day 1 (C4D1), after around six weeks of nivolumab. Every patient experienced relapse after autologous stem cell transplantation, and brentuximab vedotin exposure varied. The chain uses TRBV7-9 and TRBJ2-3, with no clear D. The source is a human donor with classical Hodgkin lymphoma. Sequencing used peripheral blood mononuclear cells (PBMCs), obtained before the fourth cycle of nivolumab. The CDR3 coding sequence is TGTGCCAGCAGCTTACCCGATACTCGGATCGACCCCACAGATACGCAGTATTTT. It yields the protein CASSLPDTRIDPTDTQYF.